This passage covers 26 T cell receptor beta chains from one sample sequenced in a study of shared clonotypes between healthy human individuals. Naive CD8 cells, CD45RO-negative and positively selected for CCR7, excluded terminally differentiated effector memory CD45RA+ cells. Method: immunoSEQ multiplex PCR; TCRdb's copy keeps in-frame clones and lacks some. The top ten hold under 1.5% of the sample, which has 1.5 million to 2.5 million clones, approximately 94% seen once. Input material: naive CD8+ T cells sorted from blood. These receptors originate from a man between 18 and 29 years old in good health.

This clone has more than one count but fewer than ten. This chain links TRBV9 with TRBJ1-3; D possibly corresponds to TRBD1 (5 bases). CDR1 SGDLS and CDR2 YYNGEE come from the germline V gene. The CDR3 spans 15 residues. Trimming shortened V by 5 bases and J by 0 bases, and 12 bases separated the two germline ends. The CDR3 region is CASSPWGGSGNTIYF. The CDR3 DNA reads as TGTGCCAGCAGTCCCTGGGGGGGCTCTGGAAACACCATATATTTT. The variable domain in full, completed from reference TRBV9 and TRBJ1-3, reads DSGVTQTPKHLITATGQRVTLRCSPRSGDLSVYWYQQSLDQGLQFLIQYYNGEERAKGNILERFSAQQFPDLHSELNLSSLELGDSALYFCASSPWGGSGNTIYFGEGSWLTVV.

V usage is TRBV11-2 and J usage is TRBJ1-2; D is possibly TRBD1 (5 bases). V was cut by 4 bases and J by 8 bases, with 11 bases left in between. The CDR3 extends over 12 amino acids. CDR1 and CDR2 from the germline V gene are SGHAT and FQNNGV. CDR3 coding DNA: TGTGCCAGCAGCTCGCAGGGTAGCGGCTACACCTTC. Its protein product is CASSSQGSGYTF.

The V and J genes are TRBV15 and TRBJ1-2; 8 nucleotides agree with TRBD1. J lost 0 bases, V lost 5 bases, and 5 bases had no gene match. Germline CDR1 and CDR2: LNHNV and YYDKDF (reference sequence). The length of the CDR3 is 15 residues. CDR3 DNA sequence: TGTGCCACCAGCGGGTACAGGGGGACTAACTATGGCTACACCTTC. This gives the protein CATSGYRGTNYGYTF.

The CDR3 here is CASSTNYEQYF. In DNA form, the CDR3 reads TGTGCCAGTAGTACAAACTACGAGCAGTACTTC. The chain uses TRBV19 and TRBJ2-7; D is undetermined. The V end was cut by 4 bases, the J end by 3 bases, with 4 bases between. Germline-derived CDR1 and CDR2 are LNHDA and SQIVND (reference sequence). This CDR3 has 11 amino acids. The variable domain in full, completed from reference TRBV19 and TRBJ2-7, reads DGGITQSPKYLFRKEGQNVTLSCEQNLNHDAMYWYRQDPGQGLRLIYYSQIVNDFQKGDIAEGYSVSREKKESFPLTVTSAQKNPTAFYLCASSTNYEQYFGPGTRLTVT.

This chain uses TRBV30 with TRBJ2-5, with 8 bases that match TRBD2. The CDR3 is made up of 13 amino acids. Germline CDR1 and CDR2: GTSNPN and SVGIG (reference sequence). Trimming cost V 1 base and J 6 bases; bases outside gene matches: 4. CDR3 nucleotides: TGTGCCTGGAGTGATACTAGCGGTCAGACCCAGTACTTC. Its protein is CAWSDTSGQTQYF.

The chain combines TRBV2 with TRBJ2-3; possibly TRBD2 for D (6 bases). Germline V gene sequence: CDR1 SNHLY, CDR2 FYNNEI. V lost 6 bases, J lost 2 bases, and 9 bases lay in between. The CDR3 has 13 amino acids. DNA of the CDR3: TGTGCCAGCAGGGGACTGATCACAGATACGCAGTATTTT. Protein product: CASRGLITDTQYF.

The rearrangement joins TRBV7-9 to TRBJ2-2; D tentatively fits TRBD1 or TRBD2 (6 bases each). Germline-derived CDR1 and CDR2 are SEHNR and FQNEAQ (reference sequence). CDR3 length: 15 amino acids. Deletions cut 8 bases from V and 3 bases from J, with 16 bases between. In DNA, the CDR3 is TGTGCCAGCTCGATCTCAGGGGAGGACACCGGGGAGCTGTTTTTT. Protein sequence: CASSISGEDTGELFF.

This chain joins TRBV7-2 and TRBJ2-3, with 12 bases aligning to TRBD2. The CDR3 loop spans 15 amino acids. The germline gives CDR1 SGHTA, CDR2 FQGNSA. Trimming cost V 3 bases and J 6 bases; bases outside gene matches: 4. The CDR3 nucleotides are TGTGCCAGCAGCTTCCTAGCGGGAGGGCGGGATACGCAGTATTTT. Its translation is CASSFLAGGRDTQYF.

This chain joins TRBV9 and TRBJ1-4; tentative D call: TRBD1 (5 bases). Germline V gene sequence: CDR1 SGDLS, CDR2 YYNGEE. With 7 bases removed from V and 15 bases from J, the gap between germline ends came to 34 bases. The length of the CDR3 is 17 residues. This chain's CDR3 is CASPLSRTLYSGKGVFF. The CDR3 coding sequence is TGTGCCAGCCCCCTGTCCCGGACTCTTTATAGCGGTAAAGGGGTGTTTTTT.

V usage is TRBV7-9 and J usage is TRBJ1-5; D is unresolved. The V gene lost 1 base and the J gene lost 5 bases, with 9 bases spanning the gap. CDR3 length: 14 residues. Germline lookup yields CDR1 SEHNR and CDR2 FQNEAQ (reference sequence). CDR3 region: CASSLVGGHQPQHF. The CDR3 DNA is TGTGCCAGCAGCTTAGTCGGCGGCCATCAGCCCCAGCATTTT.

V is TRBV7-6 and J is TRBJ2-3; D tentatively reads TRBD1 or TRBD2 (6 bases each). CDR1 and CDR2 from the germline V gene are SGHVS and FNYEAQ. The CDR3 spans 15 residues. V shed 5 bases and J shed 8 bases, with 20 bases lying between them. The CDR3 sequence: CASSRRTDGRGTQYF. The CDR3 nucleotides read TGTGCCAGCAGCAGAAGGACAGACGGGCGGGGTACGCAGTATTTT.

V and J are TRBV28 and TRBJ2-7; D possibly corresponds to TRBD1 (6 bases). The CDR3 spans 13 residues. V was shortened by 7 bases and J by 0 bases, with 10 bases between the two germline ends. Germline values: CDR1 MDHEN, CDR2 SYDVKM. The CDR3 protein is CASNKGDSYEQYF. The CDR3, as DNA: TGTGCCAGCAACAAGGGGGACTCCTACGAGCAGTACTTC.

The chain combines TRBV2 with TRBJ2-2; D gene uncertain. CDR1 and CDR2 (germline): SNHLY, FYNNEI. This CDR3 is 13 amino acids long. With 7 bases removed from V and 3 bases from J, the gap between germline ends came to 9 bases. The CDR3 spells CASKERDTGELFF. CDR3 bases: TGTGCCAGCAAGGAAAGGGACACCGGGGAGCTGTTTTTT.

This rearrangement joins TRBV14 to TRBJ2-7; 7 nucleotides agree with TRBD1. J lost 2 bases, V lost 8 bases, and 3 bases had no gene match. Germline V gene lookup returns CDR1 SGHDN and CDR2 FVKESK. CDR3 size: 12 residues. The DNA of the CDR3 is TGTGCCAGCGGGACAGAGCCCTACGAGCAGTACTTC. As protein: CASGTEPYEQYF.

The V call is TRBV10-1, the J call TRBJ2-3; 13 bases fit TRBD2. Trimming removed 3 bases from V and 4 bases from J; junction bases left unmatched: 1. The CDR3 length is 15 residues. The germline V gene encodes CDR1 WNHNN and CDR2 SYGVQD (reference sequence). CDR3 sequence (DNA): TGCGCCAGCAGTGAACTAGCGGGGGGGCCAGATACGCAGTATTTT. This gives the protein CASSELAGGPDTQYF.

The chain employs TRBV5-4 and TRBJ2-7; TRBD2 aligns across 16 bases. V was pared by 3 bases and J by 0 bases, with 3 bases of the junction left unmatched. This CDR3 spans 17 amino acids. The germline V gene has CDR1 SGHNT and CDR2 YYREEE (reference sequence). The CDR3 bases are TGTGCCAGCAGCTCGGGACTAGCGGGAGGGCCCTCCTACGAGCAGTACTTC. Its translation: CASSSGLAGGPSYEQYF.

In this sample, this clone turned up once. Other DNA sequences of this sample code for an identical CDR3. The J gene is TRBJ2-7, the V gene TRBV5-6; either TRBD1 or TRBD2 may supply D (5 bases each). V shed 3 bases and J shed 0 bases, with 7 bases lying between them. Germline V gives CDR1 SGHDT, CDR2 YYEEEE. CDR3 size: 13 residues. The CDR3 is CASSSGLSYEQYF. The CDR3 DNA reads TGTGCCAGCAGCTCGGGGCTCTCCTACGAGCAGTACTTC.

This chain joins TRBV29-1 and TRBJ2-2; 10 bases line up with TRBD1. J lost 6 bases, V lost 5 bases, and 6 bases had no gene match. The CDR3 has 14 residues. Germline CDR1 and CDR2: SQVTM and ANQGSEA. CDR3 bases: TGCAGCGTTACCACCGGGACAGGGGCCGGGGAGCTGTTTTTT. The encoded protein is CSVTTGTGAGELFF.

The sample holds one count of this clone. The genes are TRBV10-3 and TRBJ2-7; the D gene is possibly TRBD1 (6 bases). The CDR3 totals 16 residues. V was shortened by 3 bases and J by 0 bases, with 15 bases between the two germline ends. Germline V lookup: CDR1 ENHRY, CDR2 SYGVKD. CDR3: CAISELDSISSYEQYF. The CDR3 region has the DNA TGTGCCATCAGTGAATTGGACAGTATAAGCTCCTACGAGCAGTACTTC.

The rearrangement joins TRBV7-9 to TRBJ2-5; TRBD2 might be the D (6 bases). Trimming shortened V by 5 bases and J by 4 bases, and 26 bases separated the two germline ends. The CDR3 spans 18 residues. The germline V gene has CDR1 SEHNR and CDR2 FQNEAQ (reference sequence). This CDR3 reads CASSDGGHSPQRGETQYF. Here the CDR3 DNA reads TGTGCCAGCAGCGACGGGGGTCATTCACCCCAACGGGGAGAGACCCAGTACTTC. The complete variable domain, with remaining parts taken from reference TRBV7-9 and TRBJ2-5, reads DTGVSQNPRHKITKRGQNVTFRCDPISEHNRLYWYRQTLGQGPEFLTYFQNEAQLEKSRLLSDRFSAERPKGSFSTLEIQRTEQGDSAMYLCASSDGGHSPQRGETQYFGPGTRLLVL.

A note on this clone: Different DNA sequences within this sample yield the same CDR3. The V call is TRBV2, the J call TRBJ2-7, with 9 bases that match TRBD1. Germline V gene sequence: CDR1 SNHLY, CDR2 FYNNEI. The trim removed 5 bases at V and 1 base at J, leaving 3 bases unmatched. This CDR3 comprises 14 residues. The CDR3 here is CASSLGQGSYEQYF. In DNA form, the CDR3 reads TGTGCCAGCAGTCTGGGACAGGGTTCCTACGAGCAGTACTTC.

The genes are TRBV6-1 and TRBJ1-2, with no clear D. With 2 bases removed from V and 8 bases from J, the gap between germline ends came to 15 bases. CDR1 is MNHNS, CDR2 SASEGT, per germline. The CDR3 has 14 amino acids. The CDR3: CASSEYGANSGYTF. CDR3 in DNA: TGTGCCAGCAGTGAATACGGAGCAAACTCCGGCTACACCTTC.

The rearrangement joins TRBV7-9 to TRBJ1-4; 11 bases match TRBD1. Germline V gene data show CDR1 as SEHNR and CDR2 as FQNEAQ (reference sequence). This CDR3 comprises 16 residues. The V segment lost 3 bases and the J segment 7 bases; nucleotides outside the gene matches: 7. The CDR3 DNA reads TGTGCCAGCAGCTTGGGACAGGGGGAGTACGGTGAAAAACTGTTTTTT. It translates to CASSLGQGEYGEKLFF.

The rearrangement links TRBV9 to TRBJ2-5; D is uncertain. The CDR3 length is 14 residues. Germline V gene sequence: CDR1 SGDLS, CDR2 YYNGEE. Trimming pared 3 bases from V and 3 bases from J, leaving 12 bases between. CDR3 sequence: CASSAGWLEETQYF. The CDR3, as DNA: TGTGCCAGCAGCGCGGGTTGGCTAGAAGAGACCCAGTACTTC.

The gene calls are TRBV7-9 and TRBJ2-5, with 7 bases aligning to TRBD1. The CDR3 spans 15 residues. The V gene end was trimmed by 5 bases and the J gene end by 2 bases; junction bases not matched to a gene: 8. Germline V gene data show CDR1 as SEHNR and CDR2 as FQNEAQ (reference sequence). Written as DNA, the CDR3 is TGTGCCAGCAGCCCCACGACAGGGCTTCAAGAGACCCAGTACTTC. Its translation: CASSPTTGLQETQYF. The complete variable domain, with remaining parts taken from reference TRBV7-9 and TRBJ2-5, reads DTGVSQNPRHKITKRGQNVTFRCDPISEHNRLYWYRQTLGQGPEFLTYFQNEAQLEKSRLLSDRFSAERPKGSFSTLEIQRTEQGDSAMYLCASSPTTGLQETQYFGPGTRLLVL.

The rearrangement joins TRBV28 to TRBJ1-2; 7 bases fit TRBD1. Trimming took 4 bases from V and 3 from J; bases not matched to a gene: 5. The CDR3 has 14 amino acids. The germline CDR1 and CDR2 sequences are MDHEN and SYDVKM. CDR3 sequence reads: CASSWEDRDYGYTF. For the CDR3, the DNA is TGTGCCAGCAGTTGGGAAGACAGGGACTATGGCTACACCTTC.